The T cell receptor (beta chain) described here comes from a study of Tregs in tolerant kidney transplant recipients. The nonmyeloablative bone marrow transplants came from related graft donors, with transient mixed chimerism. With V trimmed by 5 bases and J by 7 bases, 5 bases remained unmatched. CDR1 and CDR2 (germline): SGHRS, YFSETQ. The CDR3 sequence is 15 residues long. On this clone itself: The sequence runs out 3 residues before the end of the CDR3; the remainder is reconstructed from the germline J gene.

Profiling relied on immunoSEQ multiplex PCR, and the TCRdb table lists in-frame clones only, not all of them. This sample's table reports 9,000 to 13,000 clones. The input for sequencing was CD8+ T cells from blood (PBMCs), taken 24 months after the transplant. The clonotype was recovered from a human patient who received a combined kidney and bone marrow transplant. The T cells may partly be graft donor cells. This chain links TRBV5-1 with TRBJ2-1; 14 bases line up with TRBD2. CDR3 bases read: TGCGCCAGCAGAGGGGGGACTAGCGGGAGTAATGAG. Amino acids: CASRGGTSGSNE. The complete CDR3 protein is CASRGGTSGSNEQFF.